The 24 T cell receptor beta chains reported below all come from one sample, sequenced in a study of cytomegalovirus exposure and HLA in healthy donors. Here immunoSEQ multiplex PCR was the method, and the copy in TCRdb shows in-frame clones only, minus some. The table has 100,000 to 150,000 clones, 94% seen once. Sequencing input: PBMCs. Receptors were obtained from a woman aged 18 to 35 in good health and CMV-seronegative.

The genes are TRBV7-9 and TRBJ1-5; no clear D. The ends were cut back, 1 base at V and 5 bases at J, with 6 bases in the middle. CDR3 length equals 13 residues. Per the germline V gene, CDR1 is SEHNR and CDR2 is FQNEAQ (reference sequence). This chain's CDR3 is CASSLVEDQPQHF. The CDR3 nucleotides are TGTGCCAGCAGCTTAGTAGAAGATCAGCCCCAGCATTTT.

The rearrangement uses TRBV6-1 and TRBJ1-5, with 9 bases fitting TRBD1. CDR3 length equals 14 residues. V shed 6 bases, J shed 5 bases, and the junction held 5 bases outside the gene matches. Looked up from germline, CDR1 is MNHNS and CDR2 is SASEGT. CDR3 bases: TGTGCCAGCAGGGGGACAGGGTGGGATCAGCCCCAGCATTTT. Its translation: CASRGTGWDQPQHF.

This chain links TRBV28 with TRBJ2-7; 10 nucleotides align to TRBD2. The CDR3 loop spans 18 amino acids. Germline V gene data show CDR1 as MDHEN and CDR2 as SYDVKM. V was pared by 4 bases and J by 2 bases, with 14 bases of the junction left unmatched. DNA of the CDR3: TGTGCCAGCAGTTCCCGGGGACTAGCGACATCGGGTACCTACGAGCAGTACTTC. Translation gives CASSSRGLATSGTYEQYF.

The chain carries TRBV30 and TRBJ1-2, with 7 positions matching TRBD1. The trim removed 7 bases at V and 2 bases at J, leaving 4 bases unmatched. The CDR3 is 12 residues long. CDR1 is GTSNPN and CDR2 is SVGIG in the germline V gene (reference sequence). The CDR3 region has the DNA TGTGCCTCCGGGACAGTAAACTATGGCTACACCTTC. Translating gives CASGTVNYGYTF.

The chain has TRBV7-9 and TRBJ1-6, with a weak D call TRBD1 (5 bases). The CDR3 sequence is 12 residues long. Trimming shortened V by 5 bases and J by 7 bases, and 6 bases separated the two germline ends. The germline CDR1 and CDR2 sequences are SEHNR and FQNEAQ (reference sequence). CDR3 nucleotide sequence: TGTGCCAGCAGCGCAGGGAATTCACCCCTCCACTTT. Protein: CASSAGNSPLHF.

The gene calls are TRBV2 and TRBJ2-7; 7 bases fit TRBD1. J was trimmed by 4 bases and V by 8 bases; bases with no gene match: 8. CDR1 SNHLY and CDR2 FYNNEI come from the germline V gene. This CDR3 spans 13 amino acids. CDR3: CASSRDSLYEQYF. Written as DNA, the CDR3 is TGTGCCAGCTCGAGGGACAGCCTATACGAGCAGTACTTC.

This clone was counted a single time. The V and J genes are TRBV6-6 and TRBJ2-2; the match to TRBD2 covers 10 bases. CDR3 length: 16 residues. Germline CDR1 is MNHNY and CDR2 is SVGAGI (reference sequence). V lost 0 bases to trimming and J lost 6 bases; unmatched junction nucleotides: 4. This chain's CDR3 is CASSYSLAGVPGELFF. Here the CDR3 DNA reads TGTGCCAGCAGTTACTCCCTAGCGGGAGTCCCCGGGGAGCTGTTTTTT.

This chain uses TRBV30 with TRBJ1-5; D ambiguous. Germline V gives CDR1 GTSNPN, CDR2 SVGIG (reference sequence). V was shortened by 2 bases and J by 5 bases, with 10 bases between the two germline ends. The CDR3 totals 13 residues. CDR3 region: CAWSQTSDQPQHF. DNA for the CDR3: TGTGCCTGGAGTCAAACATCAGATCAGCCCCAGCATTTT.

The CDR3 DNA reads as TGTGCCTGGAGTGCAGTGAACACTGAAGCTTTCTTT. Its translation is CAWSAVNTEAFF. The rearrangement uses TRBV30 and TRBJ1-1; D unclear. The germline V gene encodes CDR1 GTSNPN and CDR2 SVGIG (reference sequence). V was trimmed by 1 base and J by 0 bases, leaving 3 bases between them. CDR3 length: 12 residues. The full variable domain, its missing parts supplied by reference TRBV30 and TRBJ1-1, is SQTIHQWPATLVQPVGSPLSLECTVEGTSNPNLYWYRQAAGRGLQLLFYSVGIGQISSEVPQNLSASRPQDRQFILSSKKLLLSDSGFYLCAWSAVNTEAFFGQGTRLTVV.

V is TRBV7-9 and J is TRBJ1-4, with D possibly TRBD1 on 5 matching bases. Per germline, CDR1 SEHNR and CDR2 FQNEAQ (reference sequence). This CDR3 has 13 residues. Trimming shortened V by 5 bases and J by 4 bases, and 8 bases separated the two germline ends. CDR3: CASSGDFNEKLFF. CDR3 DNA: TGTGCCAGCAGCGGGGACTTTAATGAAAAACTGTTTTTT.

This chain links TRBV11-2 with TRBJ2-7, with a possible D match to TRBD1 (5 bases). The V gene lost 5 bases and the J gene lost 1 base, with 12 bases spanning the gap. The CDR3 covers 14 residues. Germline CDR1 reads SGHAT; CDR2 reads FQNNGV. Here the CDR3 DNA reads TGTGCCAGCAGCCCCCAGACAGCTTCCTACGAGCAGTACTTC. Its protein product is CASSPQTASYEQYF. The whole variable domain, remainder taken from reference TRBV11-2 and TRBJ2-7, is EAGVAQSPRYKIIEKRQSVAFWCNPISGHATLYWYQQILGQGPKLLIQFQNNGVVDDSQLPKDRFSAERLKGVDSTLKIQPAKLEDSAVYLCASSPQTASYEQYFGPGTRLTVT.

The chain carries TRBV29-1 and TRBJ1-2; no clear D gene. Germline V CDR1 and CDR2: SQVTM, ANQGSEA. This CDR3 has 12 amino acids. V was pared by 3 bases and J by 5 bases, with 10 bases between. The CDR3 is CSVDWGGYGYTF. CDR3 DNA sequence: TGCAGCGTTGATTGGGGAGGATATGGCTACACCTTC. The full variable domain, rest sourced from reference TRBV29-1 and TRBJ1-2, is SAVISQKPSRDICQRGTSLTIQCQVDSQVTMMFWYRQQPGQSLTLIATANQGSEATYESGFVIDKFPISRPNLTFSTLTVSNMSPEDSSIYLCSVDWGGYGYTFGSGTRLTVV.

V and J are TRBV15 and TRBJ1-2; D may be TRBD1 (6 bases). Germline V CDR1 and CDR2: LNHNV, YYDKDF (reference sequence). This CDR3 is built from 14 residues. V was pared by 8 bases and J by 8 bases, with 21 bases between. The CDR3 sequence: CATEDSNRRYGYTF. The CDR3 bases are TGTGCCACCGAGGACAGCAATCGTCGTTACGGCTACACCTTC.

The chain has TRBV5-1 and TRBJ1-2; 10 bases are shared with TRBD1. From germline, CDR1 is SGHRS and CDR2 YFSETQ. This CDR3 spans 19 amino acids. V trimming: 4 bases; J trimming: 1 base; junction bases outside the gene matches: 16. The CDR3 protein is CASSRQWSSGTGVNYGYTF. The DNA of the CDR3 is TGCGCCAGCAGCCGCCAATGGTCCTCCGGGACAGGGGTTAACTATGGCTACACCTTC.

The V gene is TRBV7-9, the J gene TRBJ1-6; the match to TRBD1 covers 7 bases. This CDR3 contains 13 residues. J was trimmed by 9 bases and V by 3 bases; bases with no gene match: 2. CDR1 is SEHNR, CDR2 FQNEAQ, per germline (reference sequence). The CDR3 here is CASSFYRGSPLHF. The CDR3 DNA follows: TGTGCCAGCAGCTTCTACAGGGGTTCACCCCTCCACTTT.

This clone was seen ten or more times. The chain employs TRBV2 and TRBJ2-7, with D maybe TRBD2 (5 bases). Germline V gene sequence: CDR1 SNHLY, CDR2 FYNNEI. The V end was cut by 6 bases, the J end by 3 bases, with 18 bases between. The CDR3 length is 15 residues. The CDR3 sequence: CASSSRRAVRYEQYF. In DNA form, the CDR3 reads TGTGCCAGCAGCAGCCGGCGGGCGGTACGCTACGAGCAGTACTTC.

This rearrangement joins TRBV7-3 to TRBJ2-1; 7 bases are shared with TRBD2. The CDR3 length is 13 residues. J lost 5 bases, V lost 5 bases, and 3 bases had no gene match. Germline V gene lookup returns CDR1 SGHTA and CDR2 FQGTGA. CDR3 sequence: CASSQLADNEQFF. In DNA form, the CDR3 reads TGTGCCAGCAGCCAGCTAGCGGACAATGAGCAGTTCTTC.

J is TRBJ1-3 and V is TRBV18; possibly TRBD1 for D (6 bases). V lost 3 bases, J lost 0 bases, and 12 bases lay in between. The CDR3 loop spans 16 amino acids. Germline values: CDR1 KGHSH, CDR2 LQKENI. This chain's CDR3 is CASSPSDRSSGNTIYF. The CDR3 bases are TGTGCCAGCTCACCGAGCGACAGGAGCTCTGGAAACACCATATATTTT. Complete variable domain (other parts from reference TRBV18 and TRBJ1-3): NAGVMQNPRHLVRRRGQEARLRCSPMKGHSHVYWYRQLPEEGLKFMVYLQKENIIDESGMPKERFSAEFPKEGPSILRIQQVVRGDSAAYFCASSPSDRSSGNTIYFGEGSWLTVV.

The chain has TRBV29-1 and TRBJ1-2; possible D gene TRBD1, 6 bases. V was clipped by 6 bases and J by 7 bases, with 18 bases between them. The CDR3 loop spans 13 amino acids. Germline V gene data show CDR1 as SQVTM and CDR2 as ANQGSEA. CDR3 coding DNA: TGCAGCGTCGGGGCACAGGGAAGACGTGGCTACACCTTC. This sequence encodes CSVGAQGRRGYTF. Supplemented by reference TRBV29-1 and TRBJ1-2, the full variable domain reads SAVISQKPSRDICQRGTSLTIQCQVDSQVTMMFWYRQQPGQSLTLIATANQGSEATYESGFVIDKFPISRPNLTFSTLTVSNMSPEDSSIYLCSVGAQGRRGYTFGSGTRLTVV.

This rearrangement joins TRBV11-3 to TRBJ2-1; 10 bases fit TRBD2. Trimming cost V 8 bases and J 7 bases; bases outside gene matches: 5. The CDR3 is 13 amino acids. Germline-derived CDR1 and CDR2 are SGHNT and YENEEA. CDR3 coding DNA: TGTGCCAGCGGAGCGGGGGGGCAAAATGAGCAGTTCTTC. This codes for CASGAGGQNEQFF.

This clone came up a few times. The chain joins TRBV29-1 to TRBJ1-2; tentatively, D is TRBD1 (5 bases). Per the germline V gene, CDR1 is SQVTM and CDR2 is ANQGSEA. Between the trimmed V and J ends, which lost 4 bases and 8 bases, there was a span of 11 bases. The CDR3 spans 11 residues. The DNA of the CDR3 is TGCAGCGTTGCAGGGAATCACGGCTACACCTTC. It is translated as CSVAGNHGYTF.

V usage is TRBV4-1 and J usage is TRBJ2-7; 14 bases fit TRBD2. The CDR3 totals 17 residues. Germline values: CDR1 MGHRA, CDR2 YSYEKL. Trimming removed 3 bases from V and 3 bases from J; junction bases left unmatched: 7. Here the CDR3 reads CASSHGGGTSGSYEQYF. CDR3 coding DNA: TGCGCCAGCAGCCATGGGGGAGGGACTAGCGGGAGCTACGAGCAGTACTTC.

The V and J genes are TRBV6-5 and TRBJ1-2; 8 bases match TRBD1. The CDR3 runs to 13 residues. V dropped 0 bases and J dropped 10; count of bases not matched to a gene: 4. Germline CDR1 MNHEY, CDR2 SVGAGI. The CDR3 DNA follows: TGTGCCAGCAGTTACTCATCAGGGGGCGACTACACCTTC. Translation: CASSYSSGGDYTF.

This chain connects TRBV6-5 to TRBJ2-2; D is possibly TRBD2 (6 bases). V was pared by 3 bases and J by 5 bases, with 10 bases between. The CDR3 has 14 residues. Germline V gene data show CDR1 as MNHEY and CDR2 as SVGAGI. The DNA of the CDR3 is TGTGCCAGCAGTTATCCGGGGGAAACCGGGGAGCTGTTTTTT. As protein: CASSYPGETGELFF.